The rows below give T cell receptor beta chains drawn from one sample of a study of beta chain features in type 1 diabetes. The assay was immunoSEQ multiplex PCR, and TCRdb's table has in-frame clones only and misses some. This sample has about 650,000 clones, with around 12% found just once. Sequences were obtained from naive CD4+ T cells from blood. The receptors stem from a young man with type 1 diabetes. Each CDR3 is given with its conserved first and last residue. A D gene is named only where the DNA matches it firmly. Clone size is shown for a subset of rows, as once, few, many or a class of expanded clone.

V	D	size	J	CDR3	DNA
TRBV10-3	TRBD1	many	TRBJ2-6	CAISVGTGVAGANVLTF	TGTGCCATCAGTGTGGGGACAGGGGTGGCTGGGGCCAACGTCCTGACTTTC
TRBV7-9	TRBD1	NA	TRBJ2-7	CASSLGMGQVSSYEQYF	TGTGCCAGCAGCTTAGGAATGGGACAGGTCAGCTCCTACGAGCAGTACTTC
TRBV5-1	TRBD1	NA	TRBJ2-1	CASSSTGDSTYNEQFF	TGCGCCAGCAGCTCTACAGGGGACAGCACCTACAATGAGCAGTTCTTC
TRBV14	TRBD2	few	TRBJ2-2	CASSQDLAGNTGELFF	TGTGCCAGCAGCCAAGACTTAGCGGGGAACACCGGGGAGCTGTTTTTT
TRBV7-9	NA	few	TRBJ1-5	CASSLDFFNQPQHF	TGTGCCAGCAGCTTAGACTTTTTCAATCAGCCCCAGCATTTT
TRBV5-1	NA	NA	TRBJ2-1	CASSLAQQGYNEQFF	TGCGCCAGCAGCTTGGCCCAACAGGGCTACAATGAGCAGTTCTTC
TRBV6-5	NA	NA	TRBJ2-1	CASSYSPTTGGNEQFF	TGTGCCAGCAGTTACTCGCCCACAACTGGAGGGAATGAGCAGTTCTTC
TRBV27	TRBD1	NA	TRBJ1-2	CASSFSRRGYGYTF	TGTGCCAGCAGTTTTAGTCGCAGGGGGTATGGCTACACCTTC
TRBV10-3	TRBD2	few	TRBJ2-5	CAISESIAGTQETQYF	TGTGCCATCAGTGAGTCCATAGCGGGGACCCAAGAGACCCAGTACTTC
TRBV5-4	NA	once	TRBJ2-7	CASSLNFHSPAPEQYF	TGTGCCAGCAGCTTGAATTTCCACAGCCCGGCGCCCGAGCAGTACTTC
TRBV7-8	NA	few	TRBJ1-4	CASSLRATNEKLFF	TGTGCCAGCAGCCTCAGGGCAACTAATGAAAAACTGTTTTTT
TRBV6-6	NA	few	TRBJ1-6	CASSYPPNRADSPLHF	TGTGCCAGCAGTTACCCGCCAAACAGGGCTGATTCACCCCTCCACTTT
TRBV28	NA	NA	TRBJ2-2	CASSPGVNTGELFF	TGTGCCAGCAGTCCAGGGGTGAACACCGGGGAGCTGTTTTTT
TRBV5-1	TRBD1	few	TRBJ2-7	CASSEQGASSYEQYF	TGCGCCAGCAGCGAACAGGGGGCGAGCTCCTACGAGCAGTACTTC
TRBV9	TRBD1	few	TRBJ1-4	CASSPHTDRTNEKLFF	TGTGCCAGCAGCCCTCACACGGACAGGACCAATGAAAAACTGTTTTTT
TRBV19	NA	NA	TRBJ1-2	CASSHGAAGNYGYTF	TGTGCCAGTAGTCATGGGGCTGCCGGTAACTATGGCTACACCTTC
TRBV30	NA	NA	TRBJ1-2	CAWSENNYGYTF	TGTGCCTGGAGTGAAAACAACTATGGCTACACCTTC
TRBV20-1	NA	NA	TRBJ2-7	CSVGSTGF	TGCAGTGTCGGTAGTACGGGCTTC
TRBV5-1	NA	NA	TRBJ2-2	CASSLGQDTNTGELFF	TGCGCCAGCAGCTTGGGTCAGGACACGAACACCGGGGAGCTGTTTTTT
TRBV6-1	TRBD2	few	TRBJ2-2	CASRSGGAAGELFF	TGTGCCAGCCGTAGCGGGGGGGCCGCCGGGGAGCTGTTTTTT
TRBV4-2	NA	NA	TRBJ1-2	CASSQGAGTGYGYTF	TGTGCCAGCAGCCAAGGAGCGGGGACGGGCTATGGCTACACCTTC
TRBV2	NA	few	TRBJ1-5	CASSEEVGWQPQHF	TGTGCCAGCAGTGAAGAAGTGGGCTGGCAGCCCCAGCATTTT